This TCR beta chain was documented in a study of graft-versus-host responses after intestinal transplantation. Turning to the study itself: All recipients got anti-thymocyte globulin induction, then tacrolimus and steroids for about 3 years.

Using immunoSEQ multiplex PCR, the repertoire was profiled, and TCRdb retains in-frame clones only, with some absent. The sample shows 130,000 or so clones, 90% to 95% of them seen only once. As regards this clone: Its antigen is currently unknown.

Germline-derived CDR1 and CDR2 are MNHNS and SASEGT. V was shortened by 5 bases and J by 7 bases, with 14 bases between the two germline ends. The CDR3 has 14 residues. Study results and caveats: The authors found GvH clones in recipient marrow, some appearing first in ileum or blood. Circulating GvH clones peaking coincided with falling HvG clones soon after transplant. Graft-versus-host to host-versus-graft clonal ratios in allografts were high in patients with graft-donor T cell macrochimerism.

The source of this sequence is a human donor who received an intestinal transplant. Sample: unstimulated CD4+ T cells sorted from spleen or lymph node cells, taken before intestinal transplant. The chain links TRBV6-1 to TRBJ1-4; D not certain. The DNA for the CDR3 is TGTGCCAGCAGTTCTGTGGGGTTTGGTGAAAAACTGTTTTTT. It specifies CASSSVGFGEKLFF.